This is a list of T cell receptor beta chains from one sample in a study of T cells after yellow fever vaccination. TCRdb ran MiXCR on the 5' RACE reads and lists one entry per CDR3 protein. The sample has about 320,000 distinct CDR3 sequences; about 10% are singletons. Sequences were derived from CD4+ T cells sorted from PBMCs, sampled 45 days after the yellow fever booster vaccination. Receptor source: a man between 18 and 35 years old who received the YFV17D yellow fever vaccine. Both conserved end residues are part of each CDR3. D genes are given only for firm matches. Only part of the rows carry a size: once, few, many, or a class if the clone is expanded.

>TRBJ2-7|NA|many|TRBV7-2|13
TGTGCCAGCAGCTACAACAGGGTAAACGAGCAGTACTTC
CASSYNRVNEQYF
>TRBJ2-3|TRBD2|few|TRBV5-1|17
TGCGCCAGCACACCATTGACTAGCGGGGGGGCCTCAGATACGCAGTATTTT
CASTPLTSGGASDTQYF
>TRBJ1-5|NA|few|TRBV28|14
TGTGCCAGCAGTCCGAGAGGGGGATGGCAGCCCCAGCATTTT
CASSPRGGWQPQHF
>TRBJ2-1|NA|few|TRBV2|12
TGTGCCAGCAGATTGGGGGGAGATGAGCAGTTCTTC
CASRLGGDEQFF
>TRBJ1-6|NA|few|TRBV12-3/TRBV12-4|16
TGTGCCAGCAGTCCACCCCCGGGCCGCAATAATTCACCCCTCCACTTT
CASSPPPGRNNSPLHF
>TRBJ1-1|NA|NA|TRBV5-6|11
TGTGCCAGCAGCCTCCAGAGTGAAGCTTTCTTT
CASSLQSEAFF
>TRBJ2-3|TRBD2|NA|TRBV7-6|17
TGTGCCAGCAGCTTAGGGTCTAGCGGGGGGTACCCAGATACGCAGTATTTT
CASSLGSSGGYPDTQYF
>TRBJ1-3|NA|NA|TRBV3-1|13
TGTGCCAGCAGCCAAGGGGAAGGAAACACCATATATTTT
CASSQGEGNTIYF
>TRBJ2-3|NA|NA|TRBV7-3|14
TGTGCCAGCAGCCAGGGGACTCCCCCAGATACGCAGTATTTT
CASSQGTPPDTQYF
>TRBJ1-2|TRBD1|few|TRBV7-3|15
TGTGCCAGCAGCTGGCTGGGACAGGACAACTATGGCTACACCTTC
CASSWLGQDNYGYTF
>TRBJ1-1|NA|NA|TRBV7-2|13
TGTGCCAGCAGCTCCGGGGGATGGACTGAAGCTTTCTTT
CASSSGGWTEAFF
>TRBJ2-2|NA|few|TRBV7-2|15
TGTGCCAGCAGCTCCCGAACTAGCCCCACCGGGGAGCTGTTTTTT
CASSSRTSPTGELFF
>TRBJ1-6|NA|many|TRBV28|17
TGTGCCAGCAGTTCCCCCGGCGAGGATGTAGGGAATTCACCCCTCCACTTT
CASSSPGEDVGNSPLHF
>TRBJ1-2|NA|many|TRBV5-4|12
TGTGCCAGCAGCTTGACGGGACATGGCTACACCTTC
CASSLTGHGYTF
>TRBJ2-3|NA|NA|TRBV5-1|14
TGCGCCAGCAGCTCGGAAGGACGGGCAGATACGCAGTATTTT
CASSSEGRADTQYF
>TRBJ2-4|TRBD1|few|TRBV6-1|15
TGTGCCAGCAGGAGGACAGGGTCCTCCAAAAACATTCAGTACTTC
CASRRTGSSKNIQYF
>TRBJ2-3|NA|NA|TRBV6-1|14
TGTGCCAGCATCTCGGCGGGGCCCACAGATACGCAGTATTTT
CASISAGPTDTQYF
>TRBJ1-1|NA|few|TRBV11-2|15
TGTGCCAGCAGCTCGTGGGGGACGCAGAACACTGAAGCTTTCTTT
CASSSWGTQNTEAFF
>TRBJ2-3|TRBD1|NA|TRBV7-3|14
TGTGCCAGCAGCTTAAAAGGGGACAGAGATACGCAGTATTTT
CASSLKGDRDTQYF
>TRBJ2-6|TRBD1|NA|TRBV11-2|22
TGTGCCAGCAGCCCGATTACTCGGGACAGCGGACATGGTGTTCCTGGGGCCAACGTCCTGACTTTC
CASSPITRDSGHGVPGANVLTF
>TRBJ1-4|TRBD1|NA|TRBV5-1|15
TGCGCCAGCAGCTCTCGACAGGGATCTAATGAAAAACTGTTTTTT
CASSSRQGSNEKLFF
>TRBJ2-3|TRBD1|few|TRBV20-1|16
TGCAGTGCTCTTATCCGGGACAGGGGGCGCCCAGATACGCAGTATTTT
CSALIRDRGRPDTQYF
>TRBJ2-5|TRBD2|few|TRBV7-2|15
TGTGCCAGCAGCTTAGTTGGTAGCGGGGTGGAGGCCCAGTACTTC
CASSLVGSGVEAQYF
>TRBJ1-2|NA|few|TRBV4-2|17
TGTGCCAGCAGCCAAGATGAGGGCGGAACTATTAACTATGGCTACACCTTC
CASSQDEGGTINYGYTF
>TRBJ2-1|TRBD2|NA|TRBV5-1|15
TGCGCCAGCAGGTCTATAGCGGGGGGCAGAGGGGAGCAGTTCTTC
CASRSIAGGRGEQFF
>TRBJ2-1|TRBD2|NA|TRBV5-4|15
TGTGCCAGCAGCGGCCGACTAGCGGAGTACAATGAGCAGTTCTTC
CASSGRLAEYNEQFF
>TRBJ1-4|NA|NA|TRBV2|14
TGTGCCGGCAGGTTCGGAGAAACTAATGAAAAACTGTTTTTT
CAGRFGETNEKLFF
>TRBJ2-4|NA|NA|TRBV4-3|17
TGCGCCAGCAGCCAAGATCAAAGGGATTACTACAAAAACATTCAGTACTTC
CASSQDQRDYYKNIQYF
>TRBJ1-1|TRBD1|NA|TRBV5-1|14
TGCGCCAGCAGCGTAATGGGACAGACGGCTGAAGCTTTCTTT
CASSVMGQTAEAFF
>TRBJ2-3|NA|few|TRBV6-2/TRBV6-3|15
TGTGCCAGCAGTTACGGTGGGGCGCGGTGGGGTACGCAGTATTTT
CASSYGGARWGTQYF
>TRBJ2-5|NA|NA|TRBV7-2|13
TGTGCCAGCAGCCCCCAGGCCGGCGAGACCCAGTACTTC
CASSPQAGETQYF
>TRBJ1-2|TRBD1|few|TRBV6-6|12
TGTGCCAGCTCTCAGGGGGCGGATGGCTACACCTTC
CASSQGADGYTF
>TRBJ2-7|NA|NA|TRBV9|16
TGTGCCAGCAGCGTAGGCTCGCAGGTAGCTTCCTACGAGCAGTACTTC
CASSVGSQVASYEQYF
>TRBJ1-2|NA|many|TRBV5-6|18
TGTGCCAGCAGCCTCCGACCCACCGGGACTGGATCTAACTATGGCTACACCTTC
CASSLRPTGTGSNYGYTF
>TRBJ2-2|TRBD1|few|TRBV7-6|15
TGTGCCAGCAGCCCCACAGGGGCGGGTACCGGGGAGCTGTTTTTT
CASSPTGAGTGELFF
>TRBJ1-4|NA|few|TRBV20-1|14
TGCAGTGCTAGAGGGCAGAGCCTTAATGAAAAACTGTTTTTT
CSARGQSLNEKLFF
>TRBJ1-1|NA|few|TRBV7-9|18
TGTGCCAGCAGCTTGGGGGTTGGGAGGATTCGGAAGAGCACTGAAGCTTTCTTT
CASSLGVGRIRKSTEAFF
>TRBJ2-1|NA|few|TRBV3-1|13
TGTGCCAGCAAACACTCAGGCTCGAATGAGCAGTTCTTC
CASKHSGSNEQFF
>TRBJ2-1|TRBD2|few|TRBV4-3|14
TGCGCCAGCAGCCAAGATAGGGAGCGGGGAGGTCTGTTCTTC
CASSQDRERGGLFF
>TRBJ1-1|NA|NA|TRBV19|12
TGTGCCAGTAGTACTGGGGACGGCGAAGCTTTCTTT
CASSTGDGEAFF
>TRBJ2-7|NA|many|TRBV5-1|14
TGCGCCAGCAAGCCCACCTTAGGTGGCTACGAGCAGTACTTC
CASKPTLGGYEQYF
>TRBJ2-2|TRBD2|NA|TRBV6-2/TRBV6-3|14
TGTGCCAGCAGTTACGGGGACTACCGCGGGGAGCTGTTTTTT
CASSYGDYRGELFF
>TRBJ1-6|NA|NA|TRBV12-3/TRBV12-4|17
TGTGCCAGCAGCCGTCTGATCGGGACGGTTTATAATTCACCCCTCCACTTT
CASSRLIGTVYNSPLHF
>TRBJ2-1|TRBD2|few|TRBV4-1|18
TGCGCCAGCAGCCAAGGACTAGCGGGTGGAAGCTCCTACAATGAGCAGTTCTTC
CASSQGLAGGSSYNEQFF
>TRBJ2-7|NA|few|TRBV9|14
TGTGCCAGCAGCGTAGGACAGGGACTTAACGAGCAGTACTTC
CASSVGQGLNEQYF
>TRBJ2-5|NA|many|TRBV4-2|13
TGTGCCAGCAGCCAAGACGGACGGGAGACCCAGTACTTC
CASSQDGRETQYF
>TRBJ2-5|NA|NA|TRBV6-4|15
TGTGCCAGCAGTGACCCGCAGGGGCGGGGGGAGACCCAGTACTTC
CASSDPQGRGETQYF
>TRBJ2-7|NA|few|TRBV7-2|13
TGTGCCAGCAGCATCAATTTGAGGGACGAGCAGTACTTC
CASSINLRDEQYF
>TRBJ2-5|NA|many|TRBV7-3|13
TGTGCCAGCAGTTTTGGGCAGCAAGAGACCCAGTACTTC
CASSFGQQETQYF
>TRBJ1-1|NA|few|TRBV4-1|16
TGCGCCAGCAGCCAAGATCAGTGGCAGCTGAACACTGAAGCTTTCTTT
CASSQDQWQLNTEAFF
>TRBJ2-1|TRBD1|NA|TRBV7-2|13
TGTGCCAGCAGCTTGGGACAGGGTCGCGCGCAGTTCTTC
CASSLGQGRAQFF
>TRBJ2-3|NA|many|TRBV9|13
TGTGCCAGCAGCCCCCACGGATCCGATACGCAGTATTTT
CASSPHGSDTQYF
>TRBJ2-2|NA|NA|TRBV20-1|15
TGCAGTGCTACGGGGGTGGCAGCGAACACCGGGGAGCTGTTTTTT
CSATGVAANTGELFF
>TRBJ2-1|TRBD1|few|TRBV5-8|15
TGTGCCAGCAGGGGACAGGGTTTCTCTTACAATGAGCAGTTCTTC
CASRGQGFSYNEQFF
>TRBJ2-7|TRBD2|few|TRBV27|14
TGTGCCAGCAGCCCGGGACTAGCGGCGGGGGAGCAGTACTTC
CASSPGLAAGEQYF